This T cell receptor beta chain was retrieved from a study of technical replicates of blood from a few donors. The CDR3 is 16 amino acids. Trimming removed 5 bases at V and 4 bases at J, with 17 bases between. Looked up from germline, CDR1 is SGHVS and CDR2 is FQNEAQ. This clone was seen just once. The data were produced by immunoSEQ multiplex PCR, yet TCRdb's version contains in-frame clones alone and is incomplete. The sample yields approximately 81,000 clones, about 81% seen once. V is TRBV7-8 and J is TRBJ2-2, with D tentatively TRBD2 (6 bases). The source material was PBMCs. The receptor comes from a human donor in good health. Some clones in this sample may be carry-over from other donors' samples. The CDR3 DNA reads TGTGCCAGCAGCAAGACGGGACTTGCTGGCACCGGGGAGCTGTTTTTT. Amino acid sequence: CASSKTGLAGTGELFF.